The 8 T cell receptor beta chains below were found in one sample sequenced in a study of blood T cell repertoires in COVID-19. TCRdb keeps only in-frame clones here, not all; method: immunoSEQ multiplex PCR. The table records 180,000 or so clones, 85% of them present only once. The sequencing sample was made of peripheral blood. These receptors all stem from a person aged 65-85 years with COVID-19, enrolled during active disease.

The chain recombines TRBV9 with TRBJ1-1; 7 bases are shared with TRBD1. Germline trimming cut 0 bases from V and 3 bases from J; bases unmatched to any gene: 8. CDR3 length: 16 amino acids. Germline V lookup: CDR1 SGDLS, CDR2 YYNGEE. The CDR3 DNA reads TGTGCCAGCAGCGTAGGACACGTCGGGACAGACACTGAAGCTTTCTTT. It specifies CASSVGHVGTDTEAFF.

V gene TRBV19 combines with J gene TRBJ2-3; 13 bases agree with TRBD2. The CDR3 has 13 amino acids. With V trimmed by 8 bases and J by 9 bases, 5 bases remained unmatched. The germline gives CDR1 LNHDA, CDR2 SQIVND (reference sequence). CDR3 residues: CASGPGLAGTQYF. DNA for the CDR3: TGTGCCAGTGGTCCGGGACTAGCGGGGACGCAGTATTTT.

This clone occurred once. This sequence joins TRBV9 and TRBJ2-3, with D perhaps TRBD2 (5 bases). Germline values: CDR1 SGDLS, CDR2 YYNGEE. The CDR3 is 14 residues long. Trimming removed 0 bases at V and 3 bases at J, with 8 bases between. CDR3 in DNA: TGTGCCAGCAGCGTAGGAGGGTTTACAGATACGCAGTATTTT. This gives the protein CASSVGGFTDTQYF.

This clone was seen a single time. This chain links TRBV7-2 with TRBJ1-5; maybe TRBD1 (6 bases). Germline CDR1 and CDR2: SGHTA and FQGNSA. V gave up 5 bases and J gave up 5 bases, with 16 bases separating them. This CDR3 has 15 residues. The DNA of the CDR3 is TGTGCCAGCAGCAGCCGGGGGGGGGCGGATCAGCCCCAGCATTTT. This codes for CASSSRGGADQPQHF.

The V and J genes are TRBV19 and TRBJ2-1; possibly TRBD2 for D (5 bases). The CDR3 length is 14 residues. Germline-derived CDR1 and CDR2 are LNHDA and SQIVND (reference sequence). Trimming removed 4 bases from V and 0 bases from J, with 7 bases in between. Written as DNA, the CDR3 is TGTGCCAGTAGTAGCGGGCGCTCCTACAATGAGCAGTTCTTC. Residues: CASSSGRSYNEQFF.

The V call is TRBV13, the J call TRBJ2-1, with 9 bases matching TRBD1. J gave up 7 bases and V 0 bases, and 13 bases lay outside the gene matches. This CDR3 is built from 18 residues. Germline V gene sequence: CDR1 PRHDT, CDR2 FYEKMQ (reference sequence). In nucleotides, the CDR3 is TGTGCCAGCAGCTTAGGGGGACAGGGAATGTCTGTCTCGAATGAGCAGTTCTTC. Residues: CASSLGGQGMSVSNEQFF.

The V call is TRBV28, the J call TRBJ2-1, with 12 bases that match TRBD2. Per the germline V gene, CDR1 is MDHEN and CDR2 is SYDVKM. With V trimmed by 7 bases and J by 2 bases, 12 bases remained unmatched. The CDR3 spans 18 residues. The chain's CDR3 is CASILRTRTSGAYNEQFF. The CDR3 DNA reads TGTGCCAGCATCTTACGGACACGGACTAGCGGGGCCTACAATGAGCAGTTCTTC.

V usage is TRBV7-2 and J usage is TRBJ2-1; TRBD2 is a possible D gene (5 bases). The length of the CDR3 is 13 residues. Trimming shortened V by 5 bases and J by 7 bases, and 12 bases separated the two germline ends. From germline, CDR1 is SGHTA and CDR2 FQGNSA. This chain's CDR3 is CASSPKRRNEQFF. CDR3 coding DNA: TGTGCCAGCAGCCCGAAGCGGCGGAATGAGCAGTTCTTC.